This TCR beta chain stems from a study of memory CD4+ T cells and cytomegalovirus serostatus. General study points: 67 of 164 known CMV-associated TCRbeta sequences appeared in CD4+ memory.

Clones were sequenced by immunoSEQ multiplex PCR, and TCRdb holds only the in-frame ones, with some missing. The data show 50,000 or so clones, approximately 81% seen once. The sort gate was single viable CD3+CD4+CD8-CD45RO+ cells for memory CD4+ T cells. CD4+ T cells were isolated by positive magnetic selection. Of note for this clone: Its antigen is not known.

The germline gives CDR1 SGHRS, CDR2 YFSETQ. Trimming pared 4 bases from V and 0 bases from J, leaving 4 bases between. The CDR3 is 12 residues long. This receptor was obtained from an adult in good health and CMV-seropositive. The J gene is TRBJ1-1, the V gene TRBV5-1; D gene uncertain. The sequenced material came from memory CD4+ T cells from blood. CDR3 DNA sequence: TGCGCCAGCAGCCTCCTGAACACTGAAGCTTTCTTT. Translating gives CASSLLNTEAFF.